The 21 T cell receptor beta chains presented below share a single source sample, sequenced in a study of identical twins. TCRdb recomputed calls from the 5' RACE reads with MiXCR, one row per CDR3 protein. The data contain 1.5 million to 2 million distinct CDR3 sequences, about 32% of them singletons. The sample consisted of cord blood. The origin of the receptors is a newborn girl in good health.

This rearrangement joins TRBV20-1 to TRBJ2-7; perhaps TRBD1 as D (6 bases). Per germline, CDR1 DFQATT and CDR2 SNEGSKA (reference sequence). There are 13 residues in the CDR3. The V gene lost 1 base and the J gene lost 4 bases, with 11 bases spanning the gap. This chain's CDR3 is CSARGQVGYEQYF. The CDR3 DNA follows: TGCAGTGCTAGAGGACAGGTGGGATACGAGCAGTACTTC.

To note about this clonotype: This may come from a read error, since a much larger clone is one base off. The rearrangement links TRBV29-1 to TRBJ2-7, with D unclear. There are 12 residues in the CDR3. Germline CDR1 reads SQVTM; CDR2 reads ANQGSEA. The CDR3 loop is CSVVGNTYERYF. The CDR3 coding sequence is TGCAGCGTTGTGGGGAACACCTACGAGCGGTACTTC.

The genes are TRBV5-1 and TRBJ2-1, with TRBD2 matching 9 bases. Germline V lookup: CDR1 SGHRS, CDR2 YFSETQ. J gave up 15 bases and V 0 bases, and 4 bases lay outside the gene matches. There are 12 residues in the CDR3. Here the CDR3 reads CASSLGTSDPFF. Here the CDR3 DNA reads TGCGCCAGCAGCTTGGGGACTAGCGATCCGTTCTTC.

This clonotype was counted a few times. This chain uses TRBV11-2 with TRBJ2-1; D possibly corresponds to TRBD2 (5 bases). V gave up 5 bases and J gave up 0 bases, with 14 bases separating them. The CDR3 is made up of 16 amino acids. Germline-derived CDR1 and CDR2 are SGHAT and FQNNGV. CDR3: CASSTNSGYSYNEQFF. The CDR3 nucleotides are TGTGCCAGCAGCACCAACAGCGGCTACTCCTACAATGAGCAGTTCTTC.

The chain combines TRBV20-1 with TRBJ1-5; tentative D call: TRBD1 (6 bases). Between the trimmed V and J ends, which lost 3 bases and 7 bases, there was a span of 16 bases. CDR3 size: 14 residues. Germline V lookup: CDR1 DFQATT, CDR2 SNEGSKA (reference sequence). The CDR3 bases are TGCAGTGCTAGCAGGGGCGAGCCAAGGCAGCCCCAGCATTTT. Its protein product is CSASRGEPRQPQHF.

CDR3 region: CASSAGPGEDTQYF. The CDR3 bases are TGCGCCAGCAGCGCAGGGCCCGGGGAAGATACGCAGTATTTT. The V and J genes are TRBV5-1 and TRBJ2-3, with D perhaps matching TRBD1 or TRBD2 (5 bases each). The length of the CDR3 is 14 residues. Germline V lookup: CDR1 SGHRS, CDR2 YFSETQ. Trimming took off 4 bases at V and 5 bases at J, with 14 bases between the two ends.

The chain carries TRBV4-1 and TRBJ2-7; 7 nucleotides match TRBD1. CDR1 MGHRA and CDR2 YSYEKL come from the germline V gene. The J segment lost 7 bases and the V segment lost 0 bases, leaving 15 bases of the junction unmatched. The CDR3 covers 17 residues. CDR3: CASSQDSQGVPYNEQYF. As DNA, the CDR3 is TGCGCCAGCAGCCAAGATAGTCAGGGGGTACCCTACAATGAGCAGTACTTC.

This clonotype was seen only once. The chain recombines TRBV5-6 with TRBJ1-6; D is ambiguous. This CDR3 comprises 15 residues. Trimming removed 5 bases at V and 0 bases at J, with 9 bases between. Looked up from germline, CDR1 is SGHDT and CDR2 is YYEEEE. This CDR3 reads CASRDHNSYNSPLHF. In DNA form, the CDR3 reads TGTGCCAGCAGGGACCACAACTCCTATAATTCACCCCTCCACTTT. Complete variable domain (other parts from reference TRBV5-6 and TRBJ1-6): DAGVTQSPTHLIKTRGQQVTLRCSPKSGHDTVSWYQQALGQGPQFIFQYYEEEERQRGNFPDRFSGHQFPNYSSELNVNALLLGDSALYLCASRDHNSYNSPLHFGNGTRLTVT.

This clonotype was found many times. V gene TRBV19 combines with J gene TRBJ1-2; no clear D gene. This CDR3 has 11 residues. The germline V and J ends were trimmed by 9 bases and 5 bases, with 10 bases remaining between them. Germline CDR1 LNHDA, CDR2 SQIVND (reference sequence). CDR3 in DNA: TGTGCCAGCAGTGGGAGTTATGGCTACACCTTC. This sequence encodes CASSGSYGYTF.

J is TRBJ2-2 and V is TRBV7-2, with 10 nucleotides matching TRBD2. The CDR3 is 16 amino acids. Germline-derived CDR1 and CDR2 are SGHTA and FQGNSA. The trim removed 6 bases at V and 5 bases at J, leaving 9 bases unmatched. CDR3 nucleotides: TGTGCCAGCAGTTCCGTAGCGGGGGGTTGGACCGGGGAGCTGTTTTTT. This gives the protein CASSSVAGGWTGELFF. Based on the CDR3 plus reference TRBV7-2 and TRBJ2-2, the full variable domain is GAGVSQSPSNKVTEKGKDVELRCDPISGHTALYWYRQSLGQGLEFLIYFQGNSAPDKSGLPSDRFSAERTGGSVSTLTIQRTQQEDSAVYLCASSSVAGGWTGELFFGEGSRLTVL.

The CDR3 loop is CASSQEKHGGNIQYF. Here the CDR3 DNA reads TGCGCCAGCAGCCAAGAGAAACACGGAGGGAACATTCAGTACTTC. V is TRBV4-1 and J is TRBJ2-4; possibly TRBD2 for D (6 bases). Germline V gene data show CDR1 as MGHRA and CDR2 as YSYEKL. The CDR3 is made up of 15 amino acids. The ends were cut back, 0 bases at V and 7 bases at J, with 13 bases in the middle.

The chain has TRBV12-3 or TRBV12-4 and TRBJ2-5, with TRBD1 identical over 9 bases. Trimming took 3 bases from V and 11 from J; bases not matched to a gene: 22. This CDR3 region has 18 residues. The CDR3 is CASSFSTKTGTGIYVQYF. The DNA for the CDR3 is TGTGCCAGCAGTTTTTCTACCAAAACCGGGACAGGGATCTACGTGCAGTACTTC.

The chain is built from TRBV7-9 and TRBJ2-7; D ambiguous. Germline lookup yields CDR1 SEHNR and CDR2 FQNEAQ (reference sequence). The CDR3 runs 16 residues. V lost 1 base, J lost 2 bases, and 15 bases lay in between. The CDR3: CASSLGVGTKTYEQYF. The DNA of the CDR3 is TGTGCCAGCAGCTTAGGTGTAGGAACGAAGACCTACGAGCAGTACTTC.

Worth noting for this clonotype: A read error may be the cause here, since a much bigger clone is one base away. The gene calls are TRBV29-1 and TRBJ1-2, with D maybe TRBD1 (5 bases). The CDR3 is 12 amino acids. Germline-derived CDR1 and CDR2 are SQVTM and ANQGSEA. The CDR3 reads CSVGQSNCGYTF. CDR3 sequence (DNA): TGCAGCGTTGGACAGAGTAACTGTGGCTACACCTTC.

This chain joins TRBV20-1 and TRBJ2-7, with 8 nucleotides matching TRBD2. Losses at the gene ends were 6 bases for V and 0 bases for J; bases not matched to a gene: 13. Germline CDR1 is DFQATT and CDR2 is SNEGSKA (reference sequence). The length of the CDR3 is 16 residues. CDR3 nucleotide sequence: TGCAGTGCCTCACCATATGGGCGGGAGGCCTCCTACGAGCAGTACTTC. Its protein product is CSASPYGREASYEQYF.

The chain uses TRBV7-8 and TRBJ2-1, with D unclear. The germline V gene has CDR1 SGHVS and CDR2 FQNEAQ. Trimming shortened V by 1 base and J by 2 bases, and 15 bases separated the two germline ends. This CDR3 has 17 residues. CDR3 loop: CASSLGPVGPTYNEQFF. CDR3 in DNA: TGTGCCAGCAGCTTAGGCCCCGTCGGGCCTACCTACAATGAGCAGTTCTTC. Together with reference TRBV7-8 and TRBJ2-1, the CDR3 gives the full variable domain: GAGVSQSPRYKVAKRGQDVALRCDPISGHVSLFWYQQALGQGPEFLTYFQNEAQLDKSGLPSDRFFAERPEGSVSTLKIQRTQQEDSAVYLCASSLGPVGPTYNEQFFGPGTRLTVL.

This clonotype appeared a few times. A much larger clone lies a single base off, so this may be a read error. V gene TRBV6-2 or TRBV6-3 combines with J gene TRBJ1-5; TRBD1 agrees at 9 bases. The germline V gene encodes CDR1 MNHEY and CDR2 SVGEGT. Trimming at V came to 4 bases and at J to 3 bases, leaving 1 base not matched to a gene. This CDR3 has 14 residues. The CDR3 DNA reads as TGTGCCAGCAGTTGGACAGGGGACAATCAGCCCCAGCATTTT. This codes for CASSWTGDNQPQHF.

This clonotype was observed at least ten times. This chain joins TRBV27 and TRBJ1-5, with TRBD1 identical over 7 bases. CDR3 length: 14 amino acids. Germline CDR1 reads MNHEY; CDR2 reads SMNVEV (reference sequence). After removal of 5 bases from V and 3 bases from J, the junction contained 4 bases not matched to a gene. CDR3 nucleotides: TGTGCCAGCAGTCGACAGGGAGACAATCAGCCCCAGCATTTT. It encodes CASSRQGDNQPQHF.

This clonotype was seen more than once but under ten times. The chain employs TRBV20-1 and TRBJ1-4, with TRBD1 matching over 8 bases. CDR1 is DFQATT and CDR2 is SNEGSKA in the germline V gene (reference sequence). Unmatched junction bases numbered 2, after V lost 7 bases and J lost 7 bases. The CDR3 is 11 residues long. The CDR3: CSGQGSEKLFF. CDR3 nucleotide sequence: TGCAGTGGACAGGGGAGTGAAAAACTGTTTTTT.

V is TRBV27 and J is TRBJ2-1, with 7 positions matching TRBD1. This CDR3 is built from 15 residues. Germline V CDR1 and CDR2: MNHEY, SMNVEV (reference sequence). V lost 3 bases, J lost 8 bases, and 10 bases stayed unmatched. The CDR3 here is CASSLGDSWNDEQFF. CDR3 DNA sequence: TGTGCCAGCAGTTTGGGGGACAGCTGGAACGATGAGCAGTTCTTC.

V and J are TRBV10-3 and TRBJ2-7; no clear D gene. The J call may not be correct, given that the DNA end is closer to TRBJ2-5. The CDR3 loop spans 12 amino acids. Germline CDR1 ENHRY, CDR2 SYGVKD. The chain's CDR3 is CAISREQETQYF. The DNA for the CDR3 is TGTGCCATCAGTAGGGAACAAGAGACCCAGTACTTC.